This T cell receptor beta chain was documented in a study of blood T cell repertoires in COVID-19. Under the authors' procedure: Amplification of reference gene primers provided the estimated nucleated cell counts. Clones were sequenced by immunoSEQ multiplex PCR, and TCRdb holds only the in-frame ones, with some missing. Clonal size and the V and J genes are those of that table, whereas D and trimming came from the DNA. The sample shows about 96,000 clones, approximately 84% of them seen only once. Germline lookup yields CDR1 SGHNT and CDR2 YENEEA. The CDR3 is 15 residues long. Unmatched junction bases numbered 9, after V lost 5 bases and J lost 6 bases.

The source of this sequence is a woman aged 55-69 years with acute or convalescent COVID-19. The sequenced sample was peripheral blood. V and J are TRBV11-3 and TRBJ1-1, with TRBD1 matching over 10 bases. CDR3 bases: TGTGCCAGCAGCCGGCGGGGGACAGGGGATCCTGAAGCTTTCTTT. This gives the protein CASSRRGTGDPEAFF.